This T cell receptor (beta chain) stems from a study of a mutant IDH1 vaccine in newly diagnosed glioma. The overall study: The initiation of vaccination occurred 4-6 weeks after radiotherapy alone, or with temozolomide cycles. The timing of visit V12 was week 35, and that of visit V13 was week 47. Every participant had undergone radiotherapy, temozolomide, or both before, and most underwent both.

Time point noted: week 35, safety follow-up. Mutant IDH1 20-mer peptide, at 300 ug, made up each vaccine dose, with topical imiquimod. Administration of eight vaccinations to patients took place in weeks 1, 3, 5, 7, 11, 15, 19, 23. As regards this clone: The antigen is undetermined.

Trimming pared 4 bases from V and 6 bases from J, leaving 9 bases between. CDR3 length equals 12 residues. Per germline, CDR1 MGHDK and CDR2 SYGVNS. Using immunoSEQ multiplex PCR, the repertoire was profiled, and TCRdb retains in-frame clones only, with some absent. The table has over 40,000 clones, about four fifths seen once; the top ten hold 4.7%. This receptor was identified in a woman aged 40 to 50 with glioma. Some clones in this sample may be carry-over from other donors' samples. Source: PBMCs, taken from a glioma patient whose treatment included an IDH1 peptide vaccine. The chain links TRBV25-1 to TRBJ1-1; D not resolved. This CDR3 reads CASSGLDPEAFF. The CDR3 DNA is TGTGCCAGCAGTGGGCTAGACCCTGAAGCTTTCTTT. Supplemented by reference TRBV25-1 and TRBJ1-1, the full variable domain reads EADIYQTPRYLVIGTGKKITLECSQTMGHDKMYWYQQDPGMELHLIHYSYGVNSTEKGDLSSESTVSRIRTEHFPLTLESARPSHTSQYLCASSGLDPEAFFGQGTRLTVV.